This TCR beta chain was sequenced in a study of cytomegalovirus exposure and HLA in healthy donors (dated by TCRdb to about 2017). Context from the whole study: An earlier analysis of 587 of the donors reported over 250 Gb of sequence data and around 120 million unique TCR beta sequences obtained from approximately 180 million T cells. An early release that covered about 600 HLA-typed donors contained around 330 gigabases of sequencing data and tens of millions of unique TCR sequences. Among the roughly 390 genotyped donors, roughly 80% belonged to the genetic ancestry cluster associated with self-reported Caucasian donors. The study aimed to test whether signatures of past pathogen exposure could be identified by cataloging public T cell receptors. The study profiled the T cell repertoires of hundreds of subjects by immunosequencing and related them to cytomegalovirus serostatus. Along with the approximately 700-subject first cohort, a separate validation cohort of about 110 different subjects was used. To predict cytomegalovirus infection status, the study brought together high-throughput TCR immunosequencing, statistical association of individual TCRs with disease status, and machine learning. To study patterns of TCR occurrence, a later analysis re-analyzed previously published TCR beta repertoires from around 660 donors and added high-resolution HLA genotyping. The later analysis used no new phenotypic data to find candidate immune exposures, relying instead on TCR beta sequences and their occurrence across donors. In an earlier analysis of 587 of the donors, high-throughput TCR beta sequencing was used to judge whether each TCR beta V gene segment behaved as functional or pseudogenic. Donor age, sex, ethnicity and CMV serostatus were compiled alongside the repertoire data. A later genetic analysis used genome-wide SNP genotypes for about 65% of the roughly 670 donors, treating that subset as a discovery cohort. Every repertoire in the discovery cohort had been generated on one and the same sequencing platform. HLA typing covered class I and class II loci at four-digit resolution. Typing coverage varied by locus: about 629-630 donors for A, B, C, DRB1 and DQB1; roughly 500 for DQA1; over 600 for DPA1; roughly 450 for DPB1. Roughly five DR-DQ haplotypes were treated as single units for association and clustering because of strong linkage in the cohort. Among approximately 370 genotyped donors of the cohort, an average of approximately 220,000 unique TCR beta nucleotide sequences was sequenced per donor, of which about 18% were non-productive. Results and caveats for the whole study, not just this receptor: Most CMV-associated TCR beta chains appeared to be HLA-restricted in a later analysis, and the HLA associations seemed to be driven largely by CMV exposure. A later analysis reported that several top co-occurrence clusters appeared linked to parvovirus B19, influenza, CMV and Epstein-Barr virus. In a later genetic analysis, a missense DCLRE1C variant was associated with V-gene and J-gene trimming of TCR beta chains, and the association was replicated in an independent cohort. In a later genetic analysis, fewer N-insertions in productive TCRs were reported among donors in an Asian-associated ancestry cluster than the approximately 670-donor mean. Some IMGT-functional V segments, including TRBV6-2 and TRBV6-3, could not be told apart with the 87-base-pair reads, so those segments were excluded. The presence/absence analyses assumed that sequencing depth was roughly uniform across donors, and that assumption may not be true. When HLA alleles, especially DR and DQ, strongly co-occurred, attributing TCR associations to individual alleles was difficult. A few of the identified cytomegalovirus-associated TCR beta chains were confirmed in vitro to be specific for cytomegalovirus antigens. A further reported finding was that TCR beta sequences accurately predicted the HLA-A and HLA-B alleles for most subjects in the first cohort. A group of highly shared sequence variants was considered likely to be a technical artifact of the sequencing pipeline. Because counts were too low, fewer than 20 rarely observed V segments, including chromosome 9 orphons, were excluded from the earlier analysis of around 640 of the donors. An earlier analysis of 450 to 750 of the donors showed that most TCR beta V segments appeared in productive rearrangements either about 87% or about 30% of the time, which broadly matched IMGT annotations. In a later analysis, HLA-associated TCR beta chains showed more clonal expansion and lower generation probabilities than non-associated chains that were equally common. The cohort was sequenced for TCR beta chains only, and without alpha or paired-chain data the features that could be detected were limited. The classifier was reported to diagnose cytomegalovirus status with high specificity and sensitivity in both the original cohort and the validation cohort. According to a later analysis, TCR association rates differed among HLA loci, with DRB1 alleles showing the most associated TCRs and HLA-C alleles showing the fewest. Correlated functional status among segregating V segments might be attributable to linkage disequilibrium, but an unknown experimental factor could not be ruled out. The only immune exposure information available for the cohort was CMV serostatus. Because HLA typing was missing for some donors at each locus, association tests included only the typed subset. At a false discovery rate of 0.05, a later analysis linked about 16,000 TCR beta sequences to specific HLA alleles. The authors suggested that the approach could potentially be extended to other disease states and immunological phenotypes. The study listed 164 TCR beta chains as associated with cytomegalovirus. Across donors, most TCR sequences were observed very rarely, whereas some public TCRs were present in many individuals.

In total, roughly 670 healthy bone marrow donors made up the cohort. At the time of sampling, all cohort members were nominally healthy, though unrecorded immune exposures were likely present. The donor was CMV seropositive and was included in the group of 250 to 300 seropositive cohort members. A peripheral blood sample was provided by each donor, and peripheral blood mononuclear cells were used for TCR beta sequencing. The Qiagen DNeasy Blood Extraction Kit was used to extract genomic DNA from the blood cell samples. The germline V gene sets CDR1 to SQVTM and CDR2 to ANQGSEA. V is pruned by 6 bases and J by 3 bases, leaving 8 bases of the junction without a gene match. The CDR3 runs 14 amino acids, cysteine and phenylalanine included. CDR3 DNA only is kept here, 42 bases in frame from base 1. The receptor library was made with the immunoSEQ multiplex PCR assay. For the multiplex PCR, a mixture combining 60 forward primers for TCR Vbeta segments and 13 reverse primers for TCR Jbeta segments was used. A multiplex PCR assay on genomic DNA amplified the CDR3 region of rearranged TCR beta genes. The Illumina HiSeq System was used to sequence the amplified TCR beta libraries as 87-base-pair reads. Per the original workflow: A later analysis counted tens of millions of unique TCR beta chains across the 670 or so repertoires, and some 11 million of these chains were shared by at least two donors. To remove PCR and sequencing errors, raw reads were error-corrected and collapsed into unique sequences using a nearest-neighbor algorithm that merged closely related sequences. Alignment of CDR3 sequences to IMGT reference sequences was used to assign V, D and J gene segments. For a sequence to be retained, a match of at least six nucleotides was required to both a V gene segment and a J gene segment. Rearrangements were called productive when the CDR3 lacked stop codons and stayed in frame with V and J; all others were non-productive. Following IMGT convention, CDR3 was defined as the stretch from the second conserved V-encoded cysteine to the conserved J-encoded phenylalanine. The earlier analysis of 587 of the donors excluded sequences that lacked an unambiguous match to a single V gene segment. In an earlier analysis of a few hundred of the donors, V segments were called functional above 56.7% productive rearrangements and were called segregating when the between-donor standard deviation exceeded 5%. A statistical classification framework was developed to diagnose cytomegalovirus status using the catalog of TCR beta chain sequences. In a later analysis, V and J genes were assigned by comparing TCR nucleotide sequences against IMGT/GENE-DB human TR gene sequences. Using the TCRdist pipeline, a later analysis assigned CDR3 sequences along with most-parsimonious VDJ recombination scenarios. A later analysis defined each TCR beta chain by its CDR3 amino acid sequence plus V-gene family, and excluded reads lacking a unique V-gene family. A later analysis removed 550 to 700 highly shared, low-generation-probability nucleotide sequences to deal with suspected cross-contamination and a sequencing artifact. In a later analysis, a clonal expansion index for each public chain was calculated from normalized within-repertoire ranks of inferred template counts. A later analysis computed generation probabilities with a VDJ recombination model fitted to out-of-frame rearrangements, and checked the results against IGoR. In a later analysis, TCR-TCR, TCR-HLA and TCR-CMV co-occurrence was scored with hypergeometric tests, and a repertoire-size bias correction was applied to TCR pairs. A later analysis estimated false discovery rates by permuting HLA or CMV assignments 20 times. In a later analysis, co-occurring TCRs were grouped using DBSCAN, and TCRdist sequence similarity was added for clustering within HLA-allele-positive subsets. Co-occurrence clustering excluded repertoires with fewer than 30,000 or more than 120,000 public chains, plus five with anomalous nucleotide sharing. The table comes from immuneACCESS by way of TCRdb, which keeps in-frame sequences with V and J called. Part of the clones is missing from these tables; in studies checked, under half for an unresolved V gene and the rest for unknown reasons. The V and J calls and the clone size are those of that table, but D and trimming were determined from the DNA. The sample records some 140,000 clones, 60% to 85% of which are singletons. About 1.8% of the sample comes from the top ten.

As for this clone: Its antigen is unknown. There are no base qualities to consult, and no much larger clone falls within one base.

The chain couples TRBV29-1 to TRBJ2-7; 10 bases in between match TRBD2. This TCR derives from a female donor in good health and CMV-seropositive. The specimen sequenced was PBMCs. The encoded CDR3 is CSVRTSGRHYEQYF. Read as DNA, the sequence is TGCAGCGTCCGGACTAGCGGTCGTCACTACGAGCAGTACTTC.